This TCR beta chain comes out of a study of CD8+ T cells in alopecia areata. The authors extracted RNA and reverse transcribed it into cDNA as the sequencing template. Using immunoSEQ multiplex PCR, the repertoire was profiled, and TCRdb retains in-frame clones only, with some absent. In the table there are hundreds of thousands of clones, 35% to 40% of which are singletons. This clone has only a few counts. With V trimmed by 5 bases and J by 11 bases, 9 bases remained unmatched. The CDR3 contains 14 residues. CDR1 is SGHTA, CDR2 FQGNSA, per germline. As for treatment: oral pan-JAK inhibitor, 5-10 mg twice daily. Separation by sorting yielded CD4+ and CD8+ T cells from PBMCs.

The source was CD4+ T cells sorted from blood, collected around week 31, from a patient treated with tofacitinib. This TCR was sampled from a human donor with alopecia areata. The chain carries TRBV7-2 and TRBJ1-6; 7 bases are shared with TRBD1. In DNA, the CDR3 is TGTGCCAGCAGCCGGGACAGATACTCAACACCCCTCCACTTT. Translated: CASSRDRYSTPLHF.